Detailed here is one T cell receptor beta chain. Its antigen remains unknown. The template for each sample was 600 ng of genomic DNA, which had been extracted from bulk tumor tissue. Multiple biopsies spaced far apart were taken from each primary tumor during surgery. It was patients with untreated, newly diagnosed non-small cell lung cancer who underwent curative surgery. Donors comprised newly diagnosed non-small cell lung cancer patients undergoing surgery with curative intent. The CDR3 is 14 amino acids. The germline V gene has CDR1 KGHSH and CDR2 LQKENI. Trimming took off 6 bases at V and 6 bases at J, with 18 bases between the two ends. TCR beta CDR3 was amplified by multiplex PCR, first round around 10 cycles, 32 V and 13 J primers. TCRdb processed the multiplex PCR reads anew with MiXCR; each CDR3 protein has one entry. In the table there are about 3,000 distinct CDR3 sequences, 45% to 55% of which are singletons.

This record comes from a study of immune heterogeneity within non-small cell lung tumors. At the level of the study: Classification of the tumors gave several squamous cell carcinomas, approximately 10 non-squamous carcinomas and 1 not otherwise specified. General observations from the study: Tumor sites within a patient were found to share identical dominant CDR3 beta clonotypes, and site-unique high-frequency clones were also present. T-cell receptor beta clonotypes at high frequency differed largely between individual patients.

This clonotype was sampled from a man in his sixties or seventies with non-small cell lung cancer. The chain joins TRBV18 to TRBJ2-7; possible D gene TRBD1, 6 bases. Sequenced sample: lung tumor tissue. CDR3 in DNA: TGTGCCAGCTCTCTCGGGACAACCACCCGCGAGCAGTACTTC. It is translated as CASSLGTTTREQYF.